A selection of T cell receptor beta chains follows, all from one sample in a study of T cells of healthy individuals. TCRdb passed the 5' RACE reads through MiXCR, listing each CDR3 protein once. The profile shows about 53,000 distinct CDR3 sequences, roughly 14% of them singletons. All receptors come from a human donor in good health. Each CDR3 is given without its conserved first and last residue.

V gene	J gene	CDR3 protein
TRBV29-1	TRBJ2-7	SFRTYYEQY
TRBV2	TRBJ2-4	ASSSGRADRFIAKNIQY
TRBV20-1	TRBJ2-3	SARVRTREGDTQY
TRBV7-8	TRBJ2-7	ASSLTFEVPSYEQY
TRBV7-3	TRBJ2-3	ASSLGPGEDTQY
TRBV5-6	TRBJ2-1	ASSSPAGGLYNEQF
TRBV6-2/TRBV6-3	TRBJ1-2	ASSRKSTGWNGYT
TRBV10-3	TRBJ2-5	AIRGQGAETQY
TRBV20-1	TRBJ2-7	SASRDLALGQY
TRBV6-2/TRBV6-3	TRBJ2-2	ASRWGSNTGELF
TRBV7-3	TRBJ2-5	ASSLTGGPTETQY
TRBV5-4	TRBJ2-1	ASSLPLAPYNEQF
TRBV2	TRBJ2-1	ASSELLAGDNEQF
TRBV7-2	TRBJ2-3	ASSLDPGPSTDTQY
TRBV6-2/TRBV6-3	TRBJ1-5	ASSYSGTGGNQPQH
TRBV20-1	TRBJ2-7	SAAQAGSPYEQY
TRBV10-3	TRBJ1-1	ATRREGDTEAF
TRBV19	TRBJ1-1	ASSKTAASPEAF
TRBV12-3/TRBV12-4	TRBJ2-2	ASSLTGGELF
TRBV2	TRBJ2-3	ASTMGTTFTDTQY
TRBV20-1	TRBJ2-4	SARLAGDLAKNIQY
TRBV10-3	TRBJ2-6	AISEPGIPVSGANVLT
TRBV7-2	TRBJ2-7	ASSLAELSYEQY
TRBV6-5	TRBJ2-3	ASRSGLAGTDTQY
TRBV5-6	TRBJ2-6	ASTPPGSGANVLT
TRBV10-3	TRBJ2-2	AISQGLNTGELF
TRBV4-1	TRBJ2-1	ASSQEIAGGKNEQF
TRBV7-2	TRBJ2-3	ASSFGTPIEGTDTQY